One and the same sample provided the 29 T cell receptor beta chains below, sequenced in a study of tissue T cells after allogeneic stem cell transplantation. Stated time point: mouse harvest day 14 after allogeneic transplant. Each mouse received 10^7 T-cell-depleted marrow cells plus 10^6 splenic CD5+ T cells by tail vein. TCRdb keeps only in-frame clones here, not all; method: immunoSEQ multiplex PCR. Among around 6,000 clones listed, 40% to 50% were seen once. Input material: gut tissue. The source is a female BALB/c mouse given C57BL/6 T cells with graft-versus-host disease after an allogeneic hematopoietic cell transplant.

The sample holds a few counts of this clone. Mouse gene names and germline throughout. The read terminates 1 residue before the CDR3 end, so the remaining end is supplied by the germline J gene. V is TRBV26 and J is TRBJ2-7, with 10 positions matching TRBD2. V lost 3 bases to trimming and J lost 0 bases; unmatched junction nucleotides: 2. Germline V CDR1 and CDR2: KGHPV, FQNQEV (reference sequence). This CDR3 spans 15 amino acids. CDR3: CASSLLGGRSYEQYF. CDR3 DNA, as far as it was read: TGTGCCAGCAGTCTCCTGGGGGGGCGCTCCTATGAACAGTAC.

This clone showed up just a few times. Gene names and germline match the mouse. With the read ending 1 residue before the CDR3 end, the germline J gene is used to fill in that end. V and J are TRBV13-3 and TRBJ1-1; no reliable D call. Germline assignment: CDR1 NNHDY and CDR2 SYVADS. Trimming stripped 3 bases from V and 8 bases from J, with 11 bases between. This CDR3 contains 12 residues. The sequenced CDR3 bases are TGTGCCAGCAGTGTCGGGGAGGAGGAAGTCTTC. This gives the protein CASSVGEEEVF. The CDR3 reads in full as CASSVGEEEVFF.

A note on this clone: Gene names and germline match the mouse. The read gets to within 1 residue of the CDR3 end, and the germline J gene fills in the rest. J is TRBJ1-4 and V is TRBV24; a weak D match, TRBD1 (5 bases). Germline CDR1 KGHTA, CDR2 FRNEEI. This CDR3 has 16 amino acids. V gave up 5 bases and J gave up 0 bases, with 13 bases separating them. This chain's CDR3 is CASSMGTKISNERLFF. Incomplete CDR3 DNA: TGTGCCAGCAGTATGGGGACCAAAATTTCCAACGAAAGATTATTT.

Regarding this clone: Gene names refer to mouse genes. The CDR3 extends 1 residue past the end of the read, so its final part is completed from the germline J gene. J is TRBJ2-5 and V is TRBV1, with TRBD2 identical over 10 bases. V was clipped by 4 bases and J by 2 bases; unmatched bases: 0. Per germline, CDR1 NSQYPW and CDR2 LRSPGD (reference sequence). This CDR3 has 14 amino acids. Incomplete CDR3 DNA: TGCACCTGCAGTGACTGGGGGGGCCAAGACACCCAGTAC. Amino acids: CTCSDWGGQDTQY. The whole CDR3 protein reads CTCSDWGGQDTQYF.

A single count supports this clone. Any gene name here is a mouse gene name. The read ends 1 residue early relative to the CDR3; the germline J gene fills the gap. This sequence joins TRBV26 and TRBJ2-1, with TRBD2 matching over 12 bases. CDR1 is KGHPV, CDR2 FQNQEV, per germline (reference sequence). The V segment lost 4 bases and the J segment 3 bases; nucleotides outside the gene matches: 1. The CDR3 is 15 residues long. CDR3 DNA (partial): TGTGCCAGCAGTCCGGGACTGGGGGGCTATGCTGAGCAGTTC. This gives the protein CASSPGLGGYAEQF. The CDR3 in full is CASSPGLGGYAEQFF.

In its sample, this clone is large. Gene names denote mouse genes. The read halts 1 residue ahead of the CDR3 end, with the missing end drawn from the germline J gene. The rearrangement links TRBV23 to TRBJ1-5; the table's D gene call, TRBD1, was not cross checked with the DNA. The CDR3 has 14 residues. CDR1 is KGHTA and CDR2 is FQNQQP in the germline V gene. The CDR3 DNA, read in part, is TGCTCCAGCAGTCAAGTCAGGGCGGCCCAGGCTCCGCTT. Residues: CSSSQVRAAQAPL. The whole CDR3 sequence reads CSSSQVRAAQAPLF.

This clone was observed a single time. Gene names follow the mouse nomenclature. The sequenced fragment ends 1 residue before the CDR3 boundary, so the rest is inferred from the germline J gene. The V gene is TRBV26, the J gene TRBJ1-2, with D unclear. CDR3 length: 12 residues. V was shortened by 4 bases and J by 0 bases, with 3 bases between the two germline ends. The V gene's germline CDR1 is KGHPV and CDR2 FQNQEV (reference sequence). CDR3 DNA (partial): TGTGCCAGCAGTCAAACAAACTCCGACTACACC. Its translation is CASSQTNSDYT. The entire CDR3 is CASSQTNSDYTF.

Comments on this clone: These gene names are mouse names. The read falls 1 residue short of the CDR3 end, and the missing part is taken from the germline J gene. J is TRBJ1-3 and V is TRBV1; D might be TRBD1 (5 bases). Germline V gene sequence: CDR1 NSQYPW, CDR2 LRSPGD (reference sequence). The germline V and J ends were trimmed by 5 bases and 0 bases, with 8 bases remaining between them. The CDR3 is 14 residues long. The CDR3 loop reads CTCSQTDSGNTLYF. The sequenced CDR3 bases are TGCACCTGCAGTCAGACAGATTCTGGAAATACGCTCTAT.

The table lists this clone with a few counts. Genes and germline come from the mouse. The read ends 1 residue early relative to the CDR3; the germline J gene fills the gap. V usage is TRBV16 and J usage is TRBJ2-5, with D perhaps TRBD2 (6 bases). V was pared by 0 bases and J by 2 bases, with 6 bases between. The CDR3 sequence is 14 residues long. Germline lookup yields CDR1 SGHSA and CDR2 FRNQAP. CDR3 region: CASSLEGGQDTQYF. The covered CDR3 bases are TGTGCAAGCAGCTTAGAGGGGGGCCAAGACACCCAGTAC.

Within the sample, this clone is medium-sized. All gene names here are mouse names. The read ends 1 residue shy of where the CDR3 ends; the end is completed using the germline J gene. The J gene is TRBJ1-3, the V gene TRBV12-1; weak D call: TRBD1 (6 bases). V lost 4 bases, J lost 0 bases, and 12 bases lay in between. Germline V gives CDR1 SGHSN, CDR2 HYEKVE. This CDR3 contains 15 residues. CDR3 bases read: TGTGCCAGCTCCCCCGGGACACATTCTGGAAATACGCTCTAT. This codes for CASSPGTHSGNTLY. The complete CDR3 protein is CASSPGTHSGNTLYF.

This clone was counted only a few times. These gene names are mouse names. The read falls 1 residue short of the CDR3 end, and the missing part is taken from the germline J gene. The chain employs TRBV31 and TRBJ1-1; TRBD1 matches at 7 bases. The CDR3 covers 14 residues. J gave up 4 bases and V 3 bases, and 8 bases lay outside the gene matches. CDR1 is GKSSPN and CDR2 is SITVG in the germline V gene. The CDR3 DNA, read in part, is TGTGCCTGGAGGAGGAACAGGGGAGTCACAGAAGTCTTC. The encoded protein is CAWRRNRGVTEVF. The complete CDR3 reads CAWRRNRGVTEVFF. The complete variable domain, with remaining parts taken from reference TRBV31 and TRBJ1-1, reads AQTIHQWPVAEIKAVGSPLSLGCTIKGKSSPNLYWYWQATGGTLQQLFYSITVGQVESVVQLNLSASRPKDDQFILSTEKLLLSHSGFYLCAWRRNRGVTEVFFGKGTRLTVV.

Worth noting for this clone: Genes and germline are mouse. The sequence runs out 1 residue before the end of the CDR3; the remainder is reconstructed from the germline J gene. V is TRBV3 and J is TRBJ1-3, with unresolved D. The V gene lost 4 bases and the J gene lost 0 bases, with 7 bases spanning the gap. This CDR3 is 14 amino acids long. From germline, CDR1 is SNHLY and CDR2 FYNGKV (reference sequence). The DNA read from the CDR3 is TGTGCCAGCAGCTCCGCTTATTCTGGAAATACGCTCTAT. Protein: CASSSAYSGNTLY. The full CDR3 is CASSSAYSGNTLYF. The complete variable domain, with remaining parts taken from reference TRBV3 and TRBJ1-3, reads GPKVLQIPSHQIIDMGQMVTLNCDPVSNHLYFYWYKQILGQQMEFLVNFYNGKVMEKSKLFKDQFSVERPDGSYFTLKIQPTALEDSAVYFCASSSAYSGNTLYFGEGSRLIVV.

For this clone: Gene names and germline refer to mouse. The CDR3 is cut off 1 residue early in the read; its end comes from the germline J gene. This chain uses TRBV16 with TRBJ1-1, with TRBD1 matching 8 bases. Trimming cost V 5 bases and J 6 bases; bases outside gene matches: 2. The germline gives CDR1 SGHSA, CDR2 FRNQAP. The length of the CDR3 is 12 residues. The CDR3 sequence is CASSPGQAEVFF. The sequenced CDR3 bases are TGTGCAAGCAGCCCGGGACAGGCAGAAGTCTTC. Variable domain in full (rest from reference TRBV16 and TRBJ1-1): NAGVIQTPRHKVTGKGQEATLWCEPISGHSAVFWYRQTIVQGLEFLTYFRNQAPIDDSGMPKERFSAQMPNQSHSTLKIQSTQPQDSAVYLCASSPGQAEVFFGKGTRLTVV.

Judged by abundance, this clone is medium-sized. Gene labels here are mouse ones. The read finishes 1 residue shy of the CDR3 end, and the germline J gene is used to complete it. The J gene is TRBJ2-7, the V gene TRBV26; D not certain. Germline V lookup: CDR1 KGHPV, CDR2 FQNQEV (reference sequence). The CDR3 is made up of 14 amino acids. Trimming removed 0 bases at V and 1 base at J, with 7 bases between. CDR3 in amino acids: CASSLSGGSYEQYF. The covered CDR3 bases are TGTGCCAGCAGTCTGTCGGGAGGGTCCTATGAACAGTAC.

This clone qualifies as medium-sized. Gene names are the mouse ones. The missing CDR3 end, 1 residue past where the read stops, is filled in from the germline J gene. The chain carries TRBV26 and TRBJ1-3, with D tentatively TRBD1 (5 bases). The CDR3 loop spans 14 amino acids. Germline V gene data show CDR1 as KGHPV and CDR2 as FQNQEV (reference sequence). Trimming pared 2 bases from V and 0 bases from J, leaving 5 bases between. The sequenced CDR3 bases are TGTGCCAGCAGTCTGGACAGTTCTGGAAATACGCTCTAT. This translates into CASSLDSSGNTLY. The whole CDR3 reads CASSLDSSGNTLYF.

About this clone: Gene names are mouse gene names. The CDR3 sequence is CASSLRGLGNTEVFF. The CDR3 DNA, read in part, is TGTGCCAGCAGTCTGAGGGGGTTGGGCAACACAGAAGTCTTC. The rearrangement uses TRBV26 and TRBJ1-1; TRBD1 might be the D (6 bases). The CDR3 extends 1 residue past the end of the read, so its final part is completed from the germline J gene. CDR3 length equals 15 residues. V was shortened by 2 bases and J by 2 bases, with 12 bases between the two germline ends. CDR1 KGHPV and CDR2 FQNQEV come from the germline V gene (reference sequence).

In the case of this clone: Mouse germline and gene names are used. CDR3 residues: CASRRLGASAETLYF. Incomplete CDR3 DNA: TGTGCCAGCAGGCGACTGGGGGCTAGTGCAGAAACGCTGTAT. The chain uses TRBV3 and TRBJ2-3, with TRBD2 identical over 9 bases. The CDR3 end is not reached by the read, which stops 1 residue before it; the germline J gene fills it in. This CDR3 is 15 amino acids long. Losses at the gene ends were 6 bases for V and 0 bases for J; bases not matched to a gene: 4. CDR1 SNHLY and CDR2 FYNGKV come from the germline V gene (reference sequence).

Worth noting for this clone: Genes and germline are mouse. The read falls 1 residue short of the CDR3 end, and the missing part is taken from the germline J gene. Other DNA variants within this sample encode the same CDR3. V is TRBV26 and J is TRBJ2-5; D not resolved. V lost 2 bases, J lost 3 bases, and 0 bases lay in between. Germline-derived CDR1 and CDR2 are KGHPV and FQNQEV (reference sequence). The CDR3 totals 11 residues. Partial CDR3 DNA: TGTGCCAGCAGTCTGCAAGACACCCAGTAC. Translated: CASSLQDTQY. The CDR3, in full, reads CASSLQDTQYF.

A note on this clone: Gene names are mouse gene names. Read sequence stops 1 residue before the CDR3 end, and the germline J gene provides the missing end. The rearrangement joins TRBV29 to TRBJ1-3, with 8 nucleotides matching TRBD1. Germline values: CDR1 MSHET, CDR2 SYDVDS. CDR3 length equals 14 residues. After removal of 6 bases from V and 3 bases from J, the junction contained 4 bases not matched to a gene. The CDR3 spells CASRLDRGGNTLYF. The CDR3 bases that were read are TGTGCTAGCAGACTCGACAGGGGTGGAAATACGCTCTAT.

This clone was counted between two and nine times. Gene names refer to mouse genes. The read is 1 residue too short to cover the CDR3 end, so that end is filled in from the germline J gene. This chain joins TRBV3 and TRBJ1-2; the D is unclear. Trimming pared 3 bases from V and 0 bases from J, leaving 5 bases between. The CDR3 is 13 amino acids. Germline CDR1 reads SNHLY; CDR2 reads FYNGKV (reference sequence). Incomplete CDR3 DNA: TGTGCCAGCAGCTTCACAACAAACTCCGACTACACC. This sequence encodes CASSFTTNSDYT. The full CDR3 reads CASSFTTNSDYTF.

Details on this clone: The germline and genes are mouse ones. The CDR3 reads CAWRLGGYAEQFF. The CDR3 bases that were read are TGTGCCTGGAGACTGGGGGGCTATGCTGAGCAGTTC. The chain has TRBV31 and TRBJ2-1, with 9 bases identical to TRBD2. The read comes to an end 1 residue before the CDR3 does, leaving the germline J gene to fill in the end. V lost 3 bases to trimming and J lost 3 bases; unmatched junction nucleotides: 0. The CDR3 has 13 amino acids. Germline loops: CDR1 GKSSPN, CDR2 SITVG. The entire variable domain, with the rest obtained from reference TRBV31 and TRBJ2-1, is as follows: AQTIHQWPVAEIKAVGSPLSLGCTIKGKSSPNLYWYWQATGGTLQQLFYSITVGQVESVVQLNLSASRPKDDQFILSTEKLLLSHSGFYLCAWRLGGYAEQFFGPGTRLTVL.

This clone was observed a few times. Germline and genes here are mouse. The CDR3 extends 1 residue past the end of the read, so its final part is completed from the germline J gene. V usage is TRBV2 and J usage is TRBJ2-1; 7 nucleotides agree with TRBD2. The CDR3 is made up of 14 amino acids. The germline V gene encodes CDR1 LGHNA and CDR2 YSYQKL. Trimming at V came to 0 bases and at J to 4 bases, leaving 0 bases not matched to a gene. CDR3 DNA (partial): TGTGCCAGCAGCCAAGACTGGGGGTATGCTGAGCAGTTC. Protein: CASSQDWGYAEQF. In full, the CDR3 reads CASSQDWGYAEQFF.

As to this clone: Mouse gene names apply. The CDR3 end lies 1 residue beyond the end of the read and is filled in from the germline J gene. The V gene is TRBV26, the J gene TRBJ2-7, with TRBD1 matching over 10 bases. Unmatched junction bases numbered 0, after V lost 4 bases and J lost 3 bases. The germline CDR1 and CDR2 sequences are KGHPV and FQNQEV (reference sequence). This CDR3 has 13 residues. The CDR3 here is CASSRDRGYEQYF. The CDR3 bases that were read are TGTGCCAGCAGTCGGGACAGGGGCTATGAACAGTAC.

In the case of this clone: Gene names are mouse gene names. The read terminates 1 residue ahead of where the CDR3 ends, so the germline J gene completes it. This chain joins TRBV13-2 and TRBJ2-1; 13 bases are shared with TRBD2. The CDR3 runs 16 residues. V gave up 5 bases and J gave up 0 bases; unmatched junction bases: 2. CDR1 is NNHNN, CDR2 SYGAGS, per germline (reference sequence). Here the CDR3 reads CASGRDWGGNYAEQFF. Incomplete CDR3 DNA: TGTGCCAGCGGACGGGACTGGGGGGGTAACTATGCTGAGCAGTTC.

By frequency in the sample, this clone is medium-sized. Gene names are mouse gene names. The CDR3 end falls 1 residue outside the read, so it is completed with the germline J gene. This chain joins TRBV15 and TRBJ2-7, with 8 bases identical to TRBD2. V lost 5 bases, J lost 5 bases, and 2 bases stayed unmatched. This CDR3 spans 12 amino acids. Germline CDR1 and CDR2: SGHND and FRSKSL. Incomplete CDR3 DNA: TGTGCCAGCAGTGTCTGGGGGGATGAACAGTAC. It codes for CASSVWGDEQY. The CDR3 reads in full as CASSVWGDEQYF.

With respect to this clone: Gene names refer to mouse genes. The read ends 1 residue before the CDR3 terminus; that terminus is restored from the germline J gene. The chain has TRBV12-2 and TRBJ2-2, with 8 bases fitting TRBD1. Per germline, CDR1 SGHLS and CDR2 HYDKME. This CDR3 is built from 15 residues. V shed 0 bases and J 1 base; nucleotides not matched to a gene: 0. CDR3 loop: CASSLGTGNTGQLYF. The CDR3 bases that were read are TGTGCCAGCTCTCTCGGGACAGGAAACACCGGGCAGCTCTAC.

A remark on this clone: Any gene name here is a mouse gene name. The read finishes 1 residue shy of the CDR3 end, and the germline J gene is used to complete it. The chain couples TRBV14 to TRBJ2-5; 7 bases match TRBD1. With 5 bases clipped from V and 0 bases from J, the junction kept 3 bases outside the gene matches. Germline CDR1 is SGHDT and CDR2 is FRDEAV. This CDR3 contains 14 residues. The sequenced CDR3 bases are TGTGCCAGCAGCCAACAGGGGAACCAAGACACCCAGTAC. Its translation: CASSQQGNQDTQY. The CDR3 as a whole reads CASSQQGNQDTQYF.

There are a few counts of this clone. Genes and germline come from the mouse. Sequencing ends 1 residue short of the CDR3 end; the germline J gene provides the rest. The chain combines TRBV26 with TRBJ2-5; TRBD1 aligns across 12 bases. Germline trimming cut 4 bases from V and 1 base from J; bases unmatched to any gene: 3. CDR1 KGHPV and CDR2 FQNQEV come from the germline V gene (reference sequence). This CDR3 is 16 amino acids long. CDR3 bases read: TGTGCCAGCAGTCCAGGGACAGGGGGCTACCAAGACACCCAGTAC. The encoded protein is CASSPGTGGYQDTQY. In full, the CDR3 is CASSPGTGGYQDTQYF.

As to this clone: The gene symbols are mouse symbols. The read terminates 1 residue ahead of where the CDR3 ends, so the germline J gene completes it. This chain joins TRBV1 and TRBJ2-1, with 8 bases aligning to TRBD1. This CDR3 has 15 amino acids. Trimming cost V 2 bases and J 3 bases; bases outside gene matches: 3. Germline lookup yields CDR1 NSQYPW and CDR2 LRSPGD (reference sequence). The CDR3 here is CTCSARDRLYAEQFF. Partial CDR3 DNA: TGCACCTGCAGTGCACGGGACAGGCTCTATGCTGAGCAGTTC.